The 12 T cell receptor beta chains below were found in one sample sequenced in a study of shared clonotypes between healthy human individuals. It was CD45RO-negative cells, positively selected for CCR7, that made up naive CD8 cells, with terminally differentiated effector memory CD45RA+ cells excluded. Assay: immunoSEQ multiplex PCR; the TCRdb copy retains only in-frame clones and omits some. In the table there are roughly 2,000,000 clones, around 93% of which are singletons. Sequenced material: naive CD8+ T cells from PBMCs. These receptors came from a man aged 18 to 30 in good health. Some clones in this sample may be carry-over from other donors' samples.

The chain carries TRBV7-3 and TRBJ2-2; 8 bases are shared with TRBD2. This CDR3 comprises 15 residues. CDR1 and CDR2 from the germline V gene are SGHTA and FQGTGA. The V segment lost 2 bases and the J segment 7 bases; nucleotides outside the gene matches: 6. The CDR3 protein is CASSLSGGLNGELFF. The DNA of the CDR3 is TGTGCCAGCAGCTTATCGGGAGGGCTTAACGGGGAGCTGTTTTTT.

The chain is built from TRBV10-2 and TRBJ2-2; D may be TRBD2 (6 bases). The germline CDR1 and CDR2 sequences are WSHSY and SAAADI. V was trimmed by 3 bases and J by 6 bases, leaving 20 bases between them. The CDR3 consists of 17 residues. CDR3 sequence reads: CASSELKTGVPPGELFF. CDR3 nucleotides: TGCGCCAGCAGTGAACTTAAGACGGGAGTACCTCCCGGGGAGCTGTTTTTT.

This clone was recorded once. The J gene is TRBJ2-7, the V gene TRBV5-5, with 9 bases identical to TRBD1. After removal of 1 base from V and 0 bases from J, the junction contained 11 bases not matched to a gene. CDR1 and CDR2 (germline): SGHKS, YYEKEE (reference sequence). The CDR3 is 18 residues long. The CDR3 coding sequence is TGTGCCAGCAGCTTGCAGCATCTGCCGGGACAGGGCTCCTACGAGCAGTACTTC. This codes for CASSLQHLPGQGSYEQYF.

Points on this clone: Other DNA sequences in this sample translate to the same CDR3. V and J are TRBV5-1 and TRBJ2-7, with a possible D match to TRBD1 (5 bases). The CDR3 consists of 12 residues. Germline V gene lookup returns CDR1 SGHRS and CDR2 YFSETQ. Deletions cut 3 bases from V and 4 bases from J, with 8 bases between. CDR3 region: CASSYDSYEQYF. Here the CDR3 DNA reads TGCGCCAGCAGCTATGACAGTTACGAGCAGTACTTC.

This clone was detected only once. The rearrangement joins TRBV28 to TRBJ2-3; a weak D match, TRBD1 (6 bases). The V end was cut by 8 bases, the J end by 3 bases, with 21 bases between. Germline V gives CDR1 MDHEN, CDR2 SYDVKM. This CDR3 spans 16 amino acids. CDR3 nucleotides: TGTGCCAGCCGACCCATCCCTATCAGGGGTACAGATACGCAGTATTTT. It encodes CASRPIPIRGTDTQYF.

The V and J genes are TRBV19 and TRBJ2-7, with 8 bases fitting TRBD2. The CDR3 consists of 15 residues. J gave up 3 bases and V 1 base, and 5 bases lay outside the gene matches. Germline CDR1 reads LNHDA; CDR2 reads SQIVND (reference sequence). The CDR3 bases are TGTGCCAGTAGTATAGGGGCTAGCGGGCGCTACGAGCAGTACTTC. Translation gives CASSIGASGRYEQYF.

For this clone: One end of the junction fails to match germline, which may point to a read error. This chain's CDR3 is CASSYLAGAGNTIYF. In nucleotides, the CDR3 is TGTGCCAGCAGTTACCTGGCAGGGGCTGGTAACACCATATATTTT. This sequence joins TRBV6-5 and TRBJ1-3; possibly TRBD1 for D (6 bases). The CDR3 length is 15 residues. The germline V gene has CDR1 MNHEY and CDR2 SVGAGI.

V usage is TRBV7-6 and J usage is TRBJ1-2; D gene uncertain. Trimming removed 6 bases at V and 2 bases at J, with 10 bases between. Germline assignment: CDR1 SGHVS and CDR2 FNYEAQ. The CDR3 covers 13 residues. The CDR3 is CASSDMDNYGYTF. Written as DNA, the CDR3 is TGTGCCAGCAGTGACATGGACAACTATGGCTACACCTTC.

For this clone: Other DNA sequences from this sample encode an identical CDR3 as well. The chain recombines TRBV6-5 with TRBJ2-7, with TRBD1 as a possible D gene (6 bases). CDR1 and CDR2 from the germline V gene are MNHEY and SVGAGI. Trimming pared 2 bases from V and 3 bases from J, leaving 8 bases between. The CDR3 length is 13 residues. Here the CDR3 DNA reads TGTGCCAGCAGTTACGCCAGGGGCTACGAGCAGTACTTC. Amino acid sequence: CASSYARGYEQYF.

V usage is TRBV11-2 and J usage is TRBJ2-6; D is possibly TRBD1 or TRBD2 (5 bases each). Trimming pared 1 base from V and 0 bases from J, leaving 16 bases between. This CDR3 contains 19 residues. Germline CDR1 is SGHAT and CDR2 is FQNNGV. CDR3 in amino acids: CASSLVPRGLSSGANVLTF. In DNA form, the CDR3 reads TGTGCCAGCAGCTTAGTGCCCCGGGGCCTCTCCTCTGGGGCCAACGTCCTGACTTTC.

This clone was seen just once. The gene calls are TRBV30 and TRBJ1-1, with D unresolved. Trimming stripped 4 bases from V and 1 base from J, with 7 bases between. The germline V gene has CDR1 GTSNPN and CDR2 SVGIG (reference sequence). This CDR3 contains 12 residues. CDR3 bases: TGTGCCTGGAAGACGGGGAACACTGAAGCTTTCTTT. This encodes CAWKTGNTEAFF.

The V call is TRBV4-2, the J call TRBJ2-2, with D perhaps TRBD1 or TRBD2 (5 bases each). CDR3 length equals 16 residues. The ends were cut back, 0 bases at V and 7 bases at J, with 15 bases in the middle. Germline CDR1 and CDR2: LGHNA and YNFKEQ. The CDR3 reads CASSQEDVGERGELFF. DNA for the CDR3: TGTGCCAGCAGCCAAGAGGACGTGGGGGAGCGCGGGGAGCTGTTTTTT.